The rows below give T cell receptor beta chains drawn from one sample of a study of identical twins. TCRdb processed the 5' RACE reads anew with MiXCR; each CDR3 protein has one entry. Among some 690,000 distinct CDR3 sequences listed, approximately 22% were seen once. Separately, the same data were catalogued under a study of T cells expressing NK-cell markers.

Sequencing was carried out using PBMCs. The receptors here all came from a woman aged 18-30 years in good health. Each CDR3 is given with its conserved first and last residue. Fields, in order: clone size, J gene, D gene, V gene, CDR3 length, CDR3 DNA, CDR3 protein. A D gene is named only where the DNA matches it firmly. Clone size, where shown, is once, few, many, or a class for clones that have expanded.

>.|TRBJ2-1|TRBD2|TRBV7-8|17
TGTGCCAGCAGCTCCCCCGGGACTATCTCCTCCTACAATGAGCAGTTCTTC
CASSSPGTISSYNEQFF
>many|TRBJ1-5|TRBD1|TRBV20-1|17
TGCAGTGCTAGCCTTCCCGGGACAGGTTGGGCGGGGCAGCCCCAGCATTTT
CSASLPGTGWAGQPQHF
>few|TRBJ2-1|TRBD2|TRBV5-1|16
TGCGCCAGCAGAGCGAGCGGGACTAGCGTAGACAATGAGCAGTTCTTC
CASRASGTSVDNEQFF
>many|TRBJ1-2|.|TRBV15|14
TGTGCCACCAGCAGAGACAGGGATGAGGGAGGCTACACCTTC
CATSRDRDEGGYTF
>once|TRBJ2-5|.|TRBV7-9|14
TGTGCCAGCAGCATCAGAGGAAACCAAGAGACCCAGTACTTC
CASSIRGNQETQYF
>many|TRBJ1-2|.|TRBV3-1|13
TGTGCCAGCAGCCAAGATTATAACTATGGCTACACCTTC
CASSQDYNYGYTF
>once|TRBJ2-3|TRBD2|TRBV29-1|19
TGCAGCGTGGGGGGGGTGCCGGGACTAGCGGGGGGACCCACAGATACGCAGTATTTT
CSVGGVPGLAGGPTDTQYF
>.|TRBJ2-3|TRBD2|TRBV7-2|14
TGTGCCAGCAGCCCTAAGGCGGGGGTAGATACGCAGTATTTT
CASSPKAGVDTQYF
>.|TRBJ1-4|.|TRBV15|15
TGTGCCACCAGCAGAGATAAAGGCAGTAATGAAAAACTGTTTTTT
CATSRDKGSNEKLFF
>.|TRBJ2-7|.|TRBV6-2/TRBV6-3|13
TGTGCCAGCAGTTTCGGCAGGATTACCGAGCAGTACTTC
CASSFGRITEQYF
>few|TRBJ2-2|.|TRBV5-1|18
TGCGCCAGCAGCTTGGATGTGGTCGCGACCATGAACACCGGGGAGCTGTTTTTT
CASSLDVVATMNTGELFF
>.|TRBJ2-1|TRBD1|TRBV20-1|16
TGCAGTGCTAGAGATCTCAGGACAGGGGGTAAGAATGAGCAGTTCTTC
CSARDLRTGGKNEQFF
>many|TRBJ2-3|TRBD2|TRBV7-7|18
TGTGCCAGCAGCTTGTGGCTAGCGGGACCAACAAGCACAGATACGCAGTATTTT
CASSLWLAGPTSTDTQYF
>.|TRBJ2-3|.|TRBV5-1|17
TGCGCCAGCAGCTTGTCCCGGCAACGGGGTCTGACAGATACGCAGTATTTT
CASSLSRQRGLTDTQYF
>.|TRBJ2-1|TRBD2|TRBV12-3/TRBV12-4|14
TGTGCCAGCAGGCGGCGGGAGGGATACAATGAGCAGTTCTTC
CASRRREGYNEQFF
>many|TRBJ2-7|TRBD2|TRBV6-1|15
TGTGCCAGCAGTCCTACCGGGACTAGCGGATACGAGCAGTACTTC
CASSPTGTSGYEQYF
>.|TRBJ1-1|.|TRBV20-1|13
TGCAGTGCTGGAACCGGGACATCCACTGAAGCTTTCTTT
CSAGTGTSTEAFF
>.|TRBJ2-7|TRBD2|TRBV2|16
TGTGCCAGCAGTGAACACCCCTCTAGCGGGAGGGGGGAGCAGTACTTC
CASSEHPSSGRGEQYF
>.|TRBJ2-2|.|TRBV15|15
TGTGCCACCGAGAAGGCACAACCGAACACCGGGGAGCTGTTTTTT
CATEKAQPNTGELFF
>.|TRBJ2-3|.|TRBV10-3|14
TGTGCCTCTGGGATCATGGCACGGGGAGATACGCAGTATTTT
CASGIMARGDTQYF
>few|TRBJ2-5|TRBD2|TRBV20-1|15
TGCAGTGCTACGCCTCTTACTAGCGCTCAAGAGACCCAGTACTTC
CSATPLTSAQETQYF
>many|TRBJ2-2|.|TRBV20-1|11
TGCAGTGCTATCGACTCCGGGGAGCTGTTTTTT
CSAIDSGELFF
>many|TRBJ1-6|TRBD1|TRBV7-9|14
TGTGCCAGCAGCCTGGGACAGAATAATTCACCCCTCCACTTT
CASSLGQNNSPLHF
>few|TRBJ2-3|TRBD2|TRBV7-2|17
TGTGCCAGCAGCTTAAGGAGAGCGGGAGGTAGCACAGATACGCAGTATTTT
CASSLRRAGGSTDTQYF
>.|TRBJ2-7|TRBD2|TRBV5-1|16
TGCGCCAGCTCCTCCGCGGGACTAGCGGGAACCCTCGAGCAGTACTTC
CASSSAGLAGTLEQYF
>.|TRBJ2-3|.|TRBV7-8|18
TGTGCCAGCAGCTCCATTGTGGGTTTAGGGAAGGACACAGATACGCAGTATTTT
CASSSIVGLGKDTDTQYF
>.|TRBJ2-1|TRBD2|TRBV5-8|14
TGTGCCAGCAGCTCCCTAGCGGGAGGCGGTGAGCAGTTCTTC
CASSSLAGGGEQFF
>few|TRBJ2-2|TRBD2|TRBV12-3/TRBV12-4|15
TGTGCCAGCAGTTCACGGACTAGGAACACCGGGGAGCTGTTTTTT
CASSSRTRNTGELFF
>.|TRBJ2-3|TRBD1|TRBV20-1|15
TGCAGTGCTCTGATACAGGGGATCCCTCCAGATACGCAGTATTTT
CSALIQGIPPDTQYF
>.|TRBJ2-7|TRBD2|TRBV7-7|14
TGTGCCAGCAGCCGAGCGGGAGTCGGGGACGAGCAGTACTTC
CASSRAGVGDEQYF
>.|TRBJ2-3|.|TRBV5-1|15
TGCGCCAGCAGCCCGGACAGAGAGTACACAGATACGCAGTATTTT
CASSPDREYTDTQYF
>few|TRBJ2-5|TRBD2|TRBV10-2|14
TGCGCCAGCCGAACGGGACTAGCGAGTCAGACCCAGTACTTC
CASRTGLASQTQYF
>few|TRBJ2-7|.|TRBV11-2|12
TGTGCCAGCAGCTTACGGACAGAAGGGCAGTACTTC
CASSLRTEGQYF
>.|TRBJ2-7|.|TRBV2|12
TGTGCCAGCAGCGGACGGATCTACGAGCAGTACTTC
CASSGRIYEQYF
>few|TRBJ1-6|.|TRBV27|14
TGTGCCAGCAAAGAAGGAGGGCTGAATTCACCCCTCCACTTT
CASKEGGLNSPLHF
>many|TRBJ2-1|.|TRBV20-1|13
TGCAGTGTCCTGCCCAGCGCTTTAGGGGAGCAGTTCTTC
CSVLPSALGEQFF
>.|TRBJ2-2|.|TRBV7-7|11
TGTGCCATATTCATTACCGGGGAGCTGTTTTTT
CAIFITGELFF
>.|TRBJ1-4|TRBD1|TRBV6-5|14
TGTGCCAGCAGTTACGGACAGGGAGTTGAAAAACTGTTTTTT
CASSYGQGVEKLFF
>.|TRBJ1-1|.|TRBV20-1|11
TGCAGTGCCTCCCGCCCCGCTGAAGCTTTCTTT
CSASRPAEAFF
>many|TRBJ1-1|.|TRBV12-3/TRBV12-4|11
TGTGCCAGCAGTCAGGGAATCGAAGCTTTCTTT
CASSQGIEAFF
>few|TRBJ1-5|.|TRBV12-3/TRBV12-4|14
TGTGCCAGCAGTTTCGGACATCGGGGGCAGCCCCAGCATTTT
CASSFGHRGQPQHF
>.|TRBJ2-1|TRBD2|TRBV20-1|12
TGCAGTGCAGTCCGGGGGGGGAATGAGCAGTTCTTC
CSAVRGGNEQFF